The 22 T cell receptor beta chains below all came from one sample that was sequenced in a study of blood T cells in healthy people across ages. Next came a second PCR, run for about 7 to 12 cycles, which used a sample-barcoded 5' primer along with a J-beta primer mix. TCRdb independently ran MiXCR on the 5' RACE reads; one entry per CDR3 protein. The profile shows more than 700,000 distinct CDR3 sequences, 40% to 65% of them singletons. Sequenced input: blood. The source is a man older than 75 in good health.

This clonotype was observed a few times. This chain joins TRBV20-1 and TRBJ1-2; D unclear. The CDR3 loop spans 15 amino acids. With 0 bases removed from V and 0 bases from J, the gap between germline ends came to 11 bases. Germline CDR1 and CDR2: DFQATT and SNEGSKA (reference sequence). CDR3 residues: CSARDREGSNYGYTF. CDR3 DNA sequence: TGCAGTGCTAGAGATCGAGAGGGATCTAACTATGGCTACACCTTC.

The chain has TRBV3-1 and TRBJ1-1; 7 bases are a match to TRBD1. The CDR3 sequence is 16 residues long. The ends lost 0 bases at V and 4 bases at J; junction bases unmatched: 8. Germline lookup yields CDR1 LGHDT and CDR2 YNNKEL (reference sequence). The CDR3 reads CASSQEQGVRGTEAFF. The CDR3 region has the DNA TGTGCCAGCAGCCAAGAGCAGGGGGTCCGGGGCACTGAAGCTTTCTTT. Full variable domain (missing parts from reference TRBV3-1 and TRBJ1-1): DTAVSQTPKYLVTQMGNDKSIKCEQNLGHDTMYWYKQDSKKFLKIMFSYNNKELIINETVPNRFSPKSPDKAHLNLHINSLELGDSAVYFCASSQEQGVRGTEAFFGQGTRLTVV.

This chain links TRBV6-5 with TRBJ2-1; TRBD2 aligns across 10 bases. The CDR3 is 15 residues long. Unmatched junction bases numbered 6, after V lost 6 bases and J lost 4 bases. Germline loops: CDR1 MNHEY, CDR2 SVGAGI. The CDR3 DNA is TGTGCCAGCAGCGATCCTAGCGGGAGATACAATGAGCAGTTCTTC. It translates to CASSDPSGRYNEQFF.

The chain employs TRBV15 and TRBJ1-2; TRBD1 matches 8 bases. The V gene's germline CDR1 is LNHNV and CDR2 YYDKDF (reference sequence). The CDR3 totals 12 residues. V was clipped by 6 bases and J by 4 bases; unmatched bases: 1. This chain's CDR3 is CATRDRGYGYTF. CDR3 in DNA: TGTGCCACCAGAGACAGGGGCTATGGCTACACCTTC.

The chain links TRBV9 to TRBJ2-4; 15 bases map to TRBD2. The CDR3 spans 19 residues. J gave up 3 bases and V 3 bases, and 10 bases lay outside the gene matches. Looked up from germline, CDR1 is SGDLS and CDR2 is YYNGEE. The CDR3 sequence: CASSAGLAGGGSGKNIQYF. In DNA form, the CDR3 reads TGTGCCAGCAGCGCCGGACTAGCGGGAGGGGGTAGTGGCAAAAACATTCAGTACTTC.

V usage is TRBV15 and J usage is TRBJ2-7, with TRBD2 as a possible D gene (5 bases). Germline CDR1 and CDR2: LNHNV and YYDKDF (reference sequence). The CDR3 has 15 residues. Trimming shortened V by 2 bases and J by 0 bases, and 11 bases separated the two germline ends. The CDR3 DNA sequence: TGTGCCACCAGCAGACAGCTAGCTAGCTCCTACGAGCAGTACTTC. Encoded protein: CATSRQLASSYEQYF.

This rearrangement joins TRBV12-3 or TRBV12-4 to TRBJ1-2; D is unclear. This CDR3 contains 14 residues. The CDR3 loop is CAIAVAAQGNGYTF. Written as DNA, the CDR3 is TGTGCGATAGCCGTCGCAGCCCAAGGGAATGGCTACACCTTC.

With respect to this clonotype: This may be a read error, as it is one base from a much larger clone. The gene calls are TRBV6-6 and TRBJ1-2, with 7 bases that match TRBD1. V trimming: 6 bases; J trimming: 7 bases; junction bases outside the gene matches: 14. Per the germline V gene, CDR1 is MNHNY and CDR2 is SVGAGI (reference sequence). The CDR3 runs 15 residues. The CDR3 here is CASSPGQVRISGYTF. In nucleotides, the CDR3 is TGTGCCAGCAGCCCTGGACAGGTCCGGATCTCTGGCTACACCTTC.

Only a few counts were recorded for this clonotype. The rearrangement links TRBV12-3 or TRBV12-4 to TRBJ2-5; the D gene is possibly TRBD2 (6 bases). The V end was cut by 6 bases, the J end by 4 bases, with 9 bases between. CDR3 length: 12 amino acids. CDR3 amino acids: CASRWDLETQYF. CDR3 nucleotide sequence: TGTGCCAGCAGATGGGACTTAGAGACCCAGTACTTC.

CDR3 region: CAISRTSGRARNEQFF. CDR3 in DNA: TGTGCCATCAGCCGGACTAGCGGGAGGGCCCGGAATGAGCAGTTCTTC. The gene calls are TRBV10-3 and TRBJ2-1, with 15 bases matching TRBD2. V gave up 6 bases and J gave up 7 bases; unmatched junction bases: 7. This CDR3 comprises 16 residues. The germline CDR1 and CDR2 sequences are ENHRY and SYGVKD.

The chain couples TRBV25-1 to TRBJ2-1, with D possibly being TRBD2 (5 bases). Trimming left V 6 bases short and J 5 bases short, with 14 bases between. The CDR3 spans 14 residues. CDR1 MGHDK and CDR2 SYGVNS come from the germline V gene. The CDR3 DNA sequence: TGTGCCAGCAGACGGGATAATCCGGACAATGAGCAGTTCTTC. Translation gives CASRRDNPDNEQFF.

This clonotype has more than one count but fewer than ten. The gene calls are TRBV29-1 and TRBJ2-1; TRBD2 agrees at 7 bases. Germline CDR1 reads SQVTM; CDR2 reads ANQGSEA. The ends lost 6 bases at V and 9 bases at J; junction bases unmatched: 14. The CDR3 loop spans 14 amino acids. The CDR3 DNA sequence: TGCAGCGTCGGCTTTGGCGGGAGCAGCATTGAGCAGTTCTTC. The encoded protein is CSVGFGGSSIEQFF.

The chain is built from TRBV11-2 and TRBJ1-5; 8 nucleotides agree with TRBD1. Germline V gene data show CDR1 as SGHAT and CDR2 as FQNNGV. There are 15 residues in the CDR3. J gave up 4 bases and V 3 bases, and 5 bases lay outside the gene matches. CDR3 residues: CASSFRQGPNQPQHF. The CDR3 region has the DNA TGTGCCAGCAGCTTTAGACAGGGGCCTAATCAGCCCCAGCATTTT. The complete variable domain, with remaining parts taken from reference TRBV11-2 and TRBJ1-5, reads EAGVAQSPRYKIIEKRQSVAFWCNPISGHATLYWYQQILGQGPKLLIQFQNNGVVDDSQLPKDRFSAERLKGVDSTLKIQPAKLEDSAVYLCASSFRQGPNQPQHFGDGTRLSIL.

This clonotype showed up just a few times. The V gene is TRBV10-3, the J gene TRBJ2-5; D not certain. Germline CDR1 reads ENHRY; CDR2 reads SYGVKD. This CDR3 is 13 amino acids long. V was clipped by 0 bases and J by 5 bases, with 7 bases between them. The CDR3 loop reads CAISESIHETQYF. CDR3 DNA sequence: TGTGCCATCAGTGAGTCGATACACGAGACCCAGTACTTC.

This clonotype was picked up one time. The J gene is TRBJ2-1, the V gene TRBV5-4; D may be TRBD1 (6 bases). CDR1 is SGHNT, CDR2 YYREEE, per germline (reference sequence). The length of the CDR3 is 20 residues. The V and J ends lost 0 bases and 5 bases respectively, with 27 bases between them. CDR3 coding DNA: TGTGCCAGCAGCTTGGATCTCAGGCACTGGCGGCAGGGGTCGAACAATGAGCAGTTCTTC. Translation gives CASSLDLRHWRQGSNNEQFF.

The CDR3 here is CASSVGGRRLNTDTQYF. DNA for the CDR3: TGTGCCAGCAGCGTGGGCGGGAGAAGGCTTAACACAGATACGCAGTATTTT. The rearrangement uses TRBV9 and TRBJ2-3; the match to TRBD2 covers 7 bases. V lost 2 bases to trimming and J lost 2 bases; unmatched junction nucleotides: 11. This CDR3 contains 17 residues. The germline V gene encodes CDR1 SGDLS and CDR2 YYNGEE.

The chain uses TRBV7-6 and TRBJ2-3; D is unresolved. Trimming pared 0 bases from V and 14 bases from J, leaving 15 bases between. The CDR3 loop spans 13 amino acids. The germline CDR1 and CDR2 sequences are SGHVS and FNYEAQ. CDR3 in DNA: TGTGCCAGCAGCTTAGCCCCACTCGGATACGCGTATTTT. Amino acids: CASSLAPLGYAYF.

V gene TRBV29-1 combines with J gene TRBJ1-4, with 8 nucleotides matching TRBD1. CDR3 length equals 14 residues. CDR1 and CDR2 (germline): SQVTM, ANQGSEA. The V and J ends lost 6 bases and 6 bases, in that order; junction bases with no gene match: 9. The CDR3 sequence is CSVGPTGQDEKLFF. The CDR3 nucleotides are TGCAGCGTAGGACCGACGGGACAGGATGAAAAACTGTTTTTT.

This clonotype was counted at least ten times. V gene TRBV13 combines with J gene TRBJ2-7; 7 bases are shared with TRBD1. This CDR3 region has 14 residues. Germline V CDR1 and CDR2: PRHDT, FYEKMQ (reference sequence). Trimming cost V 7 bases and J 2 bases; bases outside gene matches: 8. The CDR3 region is CASTQGENTYEQYF. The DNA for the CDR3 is TGTGCCAGCACCCAGGGGGAGAACACCTACGAGCAGTACTTC.

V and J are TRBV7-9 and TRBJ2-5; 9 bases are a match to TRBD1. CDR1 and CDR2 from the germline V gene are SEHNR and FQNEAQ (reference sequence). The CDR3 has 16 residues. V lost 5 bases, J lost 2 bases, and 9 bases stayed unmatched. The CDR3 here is CASSPWGQGTQETQYF. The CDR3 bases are TGTGCCAGCAGCCCCTGGGGACAGGGAACTCAAGAGACCCAGTACTTC.

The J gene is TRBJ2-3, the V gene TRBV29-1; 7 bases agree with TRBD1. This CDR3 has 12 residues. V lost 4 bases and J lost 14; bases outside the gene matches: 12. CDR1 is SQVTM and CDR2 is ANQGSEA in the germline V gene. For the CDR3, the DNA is TGCAGCGTTGGACAGGGAGAAAGATACGCGTATTTT. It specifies CSVGQGERYAYF.

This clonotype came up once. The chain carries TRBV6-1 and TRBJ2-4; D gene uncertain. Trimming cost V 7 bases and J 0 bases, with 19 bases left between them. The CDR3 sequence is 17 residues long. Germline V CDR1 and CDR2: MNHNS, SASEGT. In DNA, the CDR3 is TGTGCCAGCAAGTCTTCCCTTGCGGTACTAGCCAAAAACATTCAGTACTTC. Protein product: CASKSSLAVLAKNIQYF.